The rows below give T cell receptor beta chains drawn from one sample of a study of T cells in localized non-small cell lung cancer. Assay: immunoSEQ multiplex PCR; the TCRdb copy retains only in-frame clones and omits some. The data contain 35,000 to 40,000 clones, 75% to 90% of them singletons. Here the sequenced sample was peripheral blood, taken before any cancer treatment. Source of these receptors: a man between 35 and 75 years old with stage I lung adenocarcinoma. Each CDR3 is given with its conserved first and last residue. A D gene is named only where the DNA matches it firmly. Size is stated for part of the rows, as once, few or many counts, or as a class when the clone is expanded.

clone size,V gene,J gene,D gene,CDR3 protein,CDR3 DNA
.,TRBV27,TRBJ1-4,.,CASSLPGDNEKLFF,TGTGCCAGCAGTTTACCAGGGGATAATGAAAAACTGTTTTTT
.,TRBV11-2,TRBJ2-7,TRBD2,CASSFRAGGPPYEQYF,TGTGCCAGCAGCTTCCGAGCGGGAGGGCCTCCCTACGAGCAGTACTTC
.,TRBV4-3,TRBJ1-2,.,CASSQEAASGGYTF,TGCGCCAGCAGCCAAGAGGCAGCCTCGGGTGGCTACACCTTC
.,TRBV4-1,TRBJ2-1,TRBD2,CASSQEGSGSYNEQFF,TGCGCCAGCAGCCAAGAAGGGAGCGGGAGCTACAATGAGCAGTTCTTC
.,TRBV4-1,TRBJ2-7,TRBD1,CASSQKSGGEQYF,TGCGCCAGCAGCCAGAAATCAGGGGGCGAGCAGTACTTC
.,TRBV5-1,TRBJ2-5,TRBD2,CASSFILAGGQETQYF,TGCGCCAGCAGCTTCATACTAGCGGGCGGTCAAGAGACCCAGTACTTC
once,TRBV14,TRBJ2-3,TRBD2,CASSQITLADTQYF,TGTGCCAGCAGCCAAATCACACTAGCGGATACGCAGTATTTT
.,TRBV5-1,TRBJ2-1,TRBD2,CASSFEVAGVREQFF,TGCGCCAGCAGCTTTGAGGTAGCGGGAGTTCGTGAGCAGTTCTTC
.,TRBV20-1,TRBJ1-2,.,CSARDGWGYTF,TGCAGTGCTAGAGATGGCTGGGGCTACACCTTC
.,TRBV28,TRBJ1-2,TRBD1,CASSLRTGNGYTF,TGTGCCAGCAGTTTACGGACAGGGAATGGCTACACCTTC
.,TRBV6-6,TRBJ1-2,.,CASSTRQSYGYTF,TGTGCCAGCAGTACCCGACAGTCCTATGGCTACACCTTC
few,TRBV5-1,TRBJ1-5,TRBD1,CASSLGTGAYQPQHF,TGCGCCAGCAGCTTAGGGACAGGGGCATATCAGCCCCAGCATTTT
.,TRBV15,TRBJ1-5,.,CATSRVNKNQPQHF,TGTGCCACCAGCAGAGTAAATAAAAATCAGCCCCAGCATTTT
.,TRBV19,TRBJ2-7,.,CASSRRHPDYEQYF,TGTGCCAGTAGTAGACGACACCCCGACTACGAGCAGTACTTC
.,TRBV7-3,TRBJ2-3,TRBD2,CASSSYSASGRSTDTQYF,TGTGCCAGCAGCTCTTACAGTGCTAGCGGGAGGAGCACAGATACGCAGTATTTT
.,TRBV5-1,TRBJ2-1,TRBD1,CASRMTGGNEQFF,TGCGCCAGCAGGATGACAGGGGGGAATGAGCAGTTCTTC
few,TRBV28,TRBJ1-5,TRBD1,CASGLGTGRQPQHF,TGTGCCAGCGGCCTTGGGACAGGGCGACAGCCCCAGCATTTT